This TCR beta chain derives from a study of T cells in tuberculosis. Findings of the study overall: Samples were chosen by availability of cryopreserved specimens. Active tuberculosis TCR-alpha repertoires lay closer to GMM-specific TCRs than IGRA-negative controls, suggesting clonal expansion.

In the case of this clone: The antigen remains unidentified.

The CDR3 runs 18 residues. CDR1 and CDR2 (germline): SGHRS, YFSETQ. Trimming took off 0 bases at V and 8 bases at J, with 26 bases between the two ends. Adolescents were screened for latent TB by skin test and IGRA. Clones were sequenced by immunoSEQ multiplex PCR, and TCRdb holds only the in-frame ones, with some missing. In the table there are 40,000 to 50,000 clones, 95% of which are singletons. Sequences were obtained from PBMCs. This sequence originates from a donor aged 10-29 years with latent tuberculosis or without tuberculosis infection. V usage is TRBV5-1 and J usage is TRBJ1-2; D gene unclear. DNA for the CDR3: TGCGCCAGCAGCTTGGCGATGTCGGCAGCGCCGGAGGAGTCAGGCTACACCTTC. Protein product: CASSLAMSAAPEESGYTF.